The 32 T cell receptor beta chains given below trace back to one sample, sequenced in a study of CD8 T cells in ankylosing spondylitis. MiXCR, applied by TCRdb to the 5' RACE reads, yields one record per CDR3 protein. The sample includes about 360,000 distinct CDR3 sequences, approximately 20% of them seen just once. Specimen: blood, either unsorted or a sorted T cell fraction (not recorded which). Receptors were obtained from a male donor with ankylosing spondylitis or in good health (not recorded which).

This clonotype was observed a few times. The CDR3 DNA follows: TGTGCCACATCCCACTACAAGACAGGTCGGCCGAGTCCCTACAATGAGCAGTTCTTC. Protein product: CATSHYKTGRPSPYNEQFF. The gene calls are TRBV24-1 and TRBJ2-1; a possible D gene is TRBD1 (6 bases). V shed 10 bases and J shed 2 bases, with 29 bases lying between them. Germline CDR1 and CDR2: KGHDR and SFDVKD. The CDR3 covers 19 residues.

The rearrangement links TRBV20-1 to TRBJ2-1; TRBD1 matches at 11 bases. The germline gives CDR1 DFQATT, CDR2 SNEGSKA (reference sequence). The CDR3 covers 13 residues. DNA for the CDR3: TGCAGCGGGGGGGACAGGGGGACGAATGAGCAGTTCTTC. Translation gives CSGGDRGTNEQFF.

The genes are TRBV5-1 and TRBJ2-2; D gene uncertain. Germline V gives CDR1 SGHRS, CDR2 YFSETQ. There are 16 residues in the CDR3. The ends were cut back, 0 bases at V and 4 bases at J, with 13 bases in the middle. CDR3 nucleotide sequence: TGCGCCAGCAGCTTGGTCGGAGCCTCGGGCACCGGGGAGCTGTTTTTT. Translating gives CASSLVGASGTGELFF.

This clonotype was seen ten or more times. The CDR3 nucleotides read TGCAGCGTTCCTGGACAAAACACTGAAGCTTTCTTT. It encodes CSVPGQNTEAFF. The rearrangement uses TRBV29-1 and TRBJ1-1, with D tentatively TRBD1 (5 bases). CDR3 length: 12 amino acids. Germline loops: CDR1 SQVTM, CDR2 ANQGSEA. The germline V and J ends were trimmed by 5 bases and 2 bases, with 9 bases remaining between them. Drawing the rest from reference TRBV29-1 and TRBJ1-1, the complete variable domain is SAVISQKPSRDICQRGTSLTIQCQVDSQVTMMFWYRQQPGQSLTLIATANQGSEATYESGFVIDKFPISRPNLTFSTLTVSNMSPEDSSIYLCSVPGQNTEAFFGQGTRLTVV.

The chain couples TRBV7-9 to TRBJ2-7, with 10 bases lining up with TRBD1. The CDR3 consists of 14 residues. The germline V gene encodes CDR1 SEHNR and CDR2 FQNEAQ (reference sequence). V dropped 5 bases and J dropped 6; count of bases not matched to a gene: 7. The CDR3, as DNA: TGTGCCAGCAGCCAAGACAGGGGGCGAAGCGAGCAGTACTTC. Translating gives CASSQDRGRSEQYF.

The chain has TRBV11-2 and TRBJ2-7, with D tentatively TRBD1 (7 bases). Looked up from germline, CDR1 is SGHAT and CDR2 is FQNNGV. The germline V and J ends were trimmed by 6 bases and 1 base, with 16 bases remaining between them. CDR3 size: 15 residues. The chain's CDR3 is CASRPQGGSSYEQYF. The CDR3 region has the DNA TGTGCCAGCAGACCCCAGGGGGGTTCTTCCTACGAGCAGTACTTC.

The chain carries TRBV5-4 and TRBJ2-1; possibly TRBD1 for D (5 bases). Germline CDR1 reads SGHNT; CDR2 reads YYREEE (reference sequence). V was trimmed by 2 bases and J by 0 bases, leaving 12 bases between them. The CDR3 consists of 16 residues. The CDR3 loop is CASSLSAGSSYNEQFF. CDR3 in DNA: TGTGCCAGCAGCTTAAGTGCAGGGTCCTCCTACAATGAGCAGTTCTTC.

The chain couples TRBV29-1 to TRBJ2-3, with D perhaps given as TRBD1 or TRBD2 (6 bases each). V was cut by 1 base and J by 0 bases, with 8 bases left in between. This CDR3 region has 14 residues. Germline V gene sequence: CDR1 SQVTM, CDR2 ANQGSEA. CDR3 in DNA: TGCAGCGTTGAAGGGGGGGCAAGCACAGATACGCAGTATTTT. Amino acids: CSVEGGASTDTQYF.

In its sample, this clonotype was seen a few times. J is TRBJ2-6 and V is TRBV4-2; 7 bases match TRBD1. CDR1 and CDR2 from the germline V gene are LGHNA and YNFKEQ. CDR3 length: 17 amino acids. The J segment lost 1 base and the V segment lost 0 bases, leaving 3 bases of the junction unmatched. CDR3 nucleotides: TGTGCCAGCAGCCAAGAGTCGGGACAGTCTGGGGCCAACGTCCTGACTTTC. Translation: CASSQESGQSGANVLTF.

The CDR3 sequence: CASSAGQGAWNSPLHF. CDR3 bases: TGTGCCAGCAGCGCGGGACAGGGGGCGTGGAATTCACCCCTCCACTTT. The chain has TRBV5-5 and TRBJ1-6, with TRBD1 identical over 12 bases. The V gene's germline CDR1 is SGHKS and CDR2 YYEKEE (reference sequence). V dropped 4 bases and J dropped 7; count of bases not matched to a gene: 6. This CDR3 is 16 amino acids long. Complete variable domain (other parts from reference TRBV5-5 and TRBJ1-6): DAGVTQSPTHLIKTRGQQVTLRCSPISGHKSVSWYQQVLGQGPQFIFQYYEKEERGRGNFPDRFSARQFPNYSSELNVNALLLGDSALYLCASSAGQGAWNSPLHFGNGTRLTVT.

The chain recombines TRBV5-1 with TRBJ2-7; a weak D match, TRBD1 (7 bases). V lost 5 bases to trimming and J lost 3 bases, with 12 bases between them. Germline V gives CDR1 SGHRS, CDR2 YFSETQ. CDR3 length equals 13 residues. CDR3 loop: CASRAGGFYEQYF. The CDR3 coding sequence is TGCGCCAGCAGAGCAGGGGGGTTCTACGAGCAGTACTTC.

This clonotype occurred a few times. Here the CDR3 DNA reads TGTGCCAGCAGTCTACCGGGACAGGCGACCGGGGAGCTGTTTTTT. It codes for CASSLPGQATGELFF. V usage is TRBV12-3 or TRBV12-4 and J usage is TRBJ2-2, with 8 bases identical to TRBD1. The CDR3 is made up of 15 amino acids. Losses at the gene ends were 5 bases for V and 5 bases for J; bases not matched to a gene: 7.

This clonotype was recorded a few times. This chain joins TRBV28 and TRBJ2-3; 8 bases match TRBD1. The CDR3 totals 16 residues. In germline, CDR1 is MDHEN, CDR2 SYDVKM. With V trimmed by 4 bases and J by 3 bases, 9 bases remained unmatched. This CDR3 reads CASSSQTGARTDTQYF. CDR3 coding DNA: TGTGCCAGCAGTTCCCAGACAGGGGCGAGGACAGATACGCAGTATTTT. The variable domain in full, with the rest retrieved from reference TRBV28 and TRBJ2-3, is DVKVTQSSRYLVKRTGEKVFLECVQDMDHENMFWYRQDPGLGLRLIYFSYDVKMKEKGDIPEGYSVSREKKERFSLILESASTNQTSMYLCASSSQTGARTDTQYFGPGTRLTVL.

V is TRBV5-1 and J is TRBJ2-7, with TRBD1 as a possible D gene (6 bases). The germline V and J ends were trimmed by 3 bases and 3 bases, with 16 bases remaining between them. CDR3 size: 15 residues. CDR1 is SGHRS, CDR2 YFSETQ, per germline. The CDR3 region has the DNA TGCGCCAGCAGCTCCATCCAGGGGAAAGGCTACGAGCAGTACTTC. It translates to CASSSIQGKGYEQYF.

This chain uses TRBV6-1 with TRBJ2-1; TRBD1 aligns across 8 bases. J lost 10 bases, V lost 8 bases, and 10 bases had no gene match. CDR3 length equals 13 residues. Germline CDR1 is MNHNS and CDR2 is SASEGT. CDR3 region: CASSSRGPGEQFF. The CDR3 region has the DNA TGTGCCAGCTCGAGCAGGGGGCCGGGGGAGCAGTTCTTC.

The rearrangement joins TRBV24-1 to TRBJ2-3; TRBD2 is a possible D gene (5 bases). Trimming left V 9 bases short and J 1 base short, with 16 bases between. The CDR3 consists of 15 residues. Per the germline V gene, CDR1 is KGHDR and CDR2 is SFDVKD. This chain's CDR3 is CATAANPRGTDTQYF. CDR3 sequence (DNA): TGTGCCACCGCCGCTAATCCGCGGGGCACAGATACGCAGTATTTT.

This chain uses TRBV5-5 with TRBJ1-5, with D unclear. Germline V gives CDR1 SGHKS, CDR2 YYEKEE (reference sequence). This CDR3 is built from 14 residues. V was pared by 5 bases and J by 4 bases, with 13 bases between. This chain's CDR3 is CASSFFRSNQPQHF. In nucleotides, the CDR3 is TGTGCCAGCAGTTTCTTCAGATCAAATCAGCCCCAGCATTTT.

CDR3 nucleotide sequence: TGTGCCAGCAGCGTATCTAGCGGGGCTTACAATGAGCAGTTCTTC. Its protein is CASSVSSGAYNEQFF. The rearrangement joins TRBV11-2 to TRBJ2-1, with TRBD2 identical over 9 bases. CDR3 length equals 15 residues. The V gene's germline CDR1 is SGHAT and CDR2 FQNNGV. V dropped 5 bases and J dropped 4; count of bases not matched to a gene: 6.

This clonotype was seen more than once but under ten times. The V and J genes are TRBV11-2 and TRBJ2-3, with D possibly being TRBD2 (5 bases). V lost 6 bases, J lost 6 bases, and 10 bases lay in between. Germline V gene lookup returns CDR1 SGHAT and CDR2 FQNNGV. This CDR3 region has 12 residues. The CDR3 protein is CASRPSGDTQYF. CDR3 coding DNA: TGTGCCAGCAGGCCTTCGGGGGATACGCAGTATTTT.

This clonotype has more than one count but fewer than ten. The chain uses TRBV7-9 and TRBJ2-7; D unclear. This CDR3 spans 14 amino acids. V was clipped by 3 bases and J by 3 bases, with 12 bases between them. Germline CDR1 SEHNR, CDR2 FQNEAQ (reference sequence). The DNA of the CDR3 is TGTGCCAGCAGCTTTTGGCAGGCAAGCTACGAGCAGTACTTC. Its protein product is CASSFWQASYEQYF.

The V call is TRBV7-6, the J call TRBJ1-5, with D possibly TRBD1 on 5 matching bases. Per the germline V gene, CDR1 is SGHVS and CDR2 is FNYEAQ. The CDR3 extends over 13 amino acids. The V end lost 3 bases, the J end lost 6 bases, and 9 bases lay between the germline ends. CDR3 sequence (DNA): TGTGCCAGCAGCTTGGGGGGGGGTCAGCCCCAGCATTTT. Translating it yields CASSLGGGQPQHF.

Written as DNA, the CDR3 is TGCGCCAGCAGCCAAGTCGGCGGGGGGGGAAGTGGGCATGAGCAGTTCTTC. As protein: CASSQVGGGGSGHEQFF. This chain joins TRBV4-1 and TRBJ2-1; TRBD2 matches 9 bases. The V and J ends lost 1 base and 8 bases, in that order; junction bases with no gene match: 12. This CDR3 spans 17 amino acids. The germline gives CDR1 MGHRA, CDR2 YSYEKL.

This clonotype has just a few counts. The J gene is TRBJ1-6, the V gene TRBV12-3 or TRBV12-4; D possibly corresponds to TRBD1 (6 bases). CDR3 length: 12 amino acids. The V and J ends lost 7 bases and 11 bases respectively, with 12 bases between them. The CDR3 DNA follows: TGTGCCAGCAACCTCAGGGGAACACCCCTCCACTTT. Translation gives CASNLRGTPLHF.

This chain joins TRBV12-3 or TRBV12-4 and TRBJ2-5, with unresolved D. The CDR3 is made up of 15 amino acids. Trimming took off 1 base at V and 2 bases at J, with 11 bases between the two ends. In DNA form, the CDR3 reads TGTGCCAGCAGTTTAGTCCTAGTTGAGCAAGAGACCCAGTACTTC. It yields the protein CASSLVLVEQETQYF.

Written as DNA, the CDR3 is TGTGCCAGCAGTTTTTCGGGGGTAGGGGAAAAACTGTTTTTT. As protein: CASSFSGVGEKLFF. This rearrangement joins TRBV12-3 or TRBV12-4 to TRBJ1-4, with D possibly TRBD1 on 5 matching bases. The CDR3 consists of 14 residues. Trimming took off 3 bases at V and 8 bases at J, with 13 bases between the two ends.

The chain combines TRBV5-5 with TRBJ2-3; D is possibly TRBD2 (6 bases). V lost 0 bases and J 1 base, leaving 12 bases between the germline ends. This CDR3 contains 16 residues. The germline gives CDR1 SGHKS, CDR2 YYEKEE (reference sequence). Written as DNA, the CDR3 is TGTGCCAGCAGCTTGGCGGAGGGGCGAGGCACAGATACGCAGTATTTT. Encoded protein: CASSLAEGRGTDTQYF.

The genes are TRBV24-1 and TRBJ2-3, with 7 bases lining up with TRBD1. V was clipped by 1 base and J by 4 bases; unmatched bases: 7. The V gene's germline CDR1 is KGHDR and CDR2 SFDVKD. This CDR3 has 16 amino acids. This CDR3 reads CATSDFYGTVPDTQYF. The CDR3 coding sequence is TGTGCCACCAGTGATTTTTACGGGACAGTTCCAGATACGCAGTATTTT.

This clonotype was seen repeatedly, ten times or more. The rearrangement links TRBV12-3 or TRBV12-4 to TRBJ2-3; 8 bases align to TRBD1. The junction had 5 bases not matched to a gene; V was cut back by 5 bases and J by 4 bases. CDR3 length: 14 residues. CDR3 loop: CASSGQGGPDTQYF. The DNA for the CDR3 is TGTGCCAGCAGTGGACAGGGAGGTCCAGATACGCAGTATTTT.

The V gene is TRBV7-8, the J gene TRBJ2-5, with D possibly being TRBD2 (6 bases). The CDR3 loop spans 15 amino acids. Trimming cost V 1 base and J 4 bases, with 13 bases left between them. CDR1 is SGHVS and CDR2 is FQNEAQ in the germline V gene. In DNA form, the CDR3 reads TGTGCCAGCAGCTTAGAGTACGGGGGACGAGAGACCCAGTACTTC. This sequence encodes CASSLEYGGRETQYF.

This clonotype was seen more than once but under ten times. The V call is TRBV11-2, the J call TRBJ2-3, with 9 bases fitting TRBD2. CDR3 size: 17 residues. Germline CDR1 reads SGHAT; CDR2 reads FQNNGV. The V segment lost 4 bases and the J segment 4 bases; nucleotides outside the gene matches: 12. DNA of the CDR3: TGTGCCAGCAGCTCGAGAGGGGCGGGGGGGCGTTCAGATACGCAGTATTTT. Its protein is CASSSRGAGGRSDTQYF.

The chain links TRBV9 to TRBJ2-1; the D call may be TRBD1 or TRBD2 (5 bases each). The V and J ends lost 0 bases and 12 bases respectively, with 10 bases between them. The CDR3 consists of 12 residues. The germline gives CDR1 SGDLS, CDR2 YYNGEE. CDR3: CASSVGGPAQFF. The CDR3 DNA is TGTGCCAGCAGCGTAGGGGGACCCGCGCAGTTCTTC.

This clonotype was counted only a few times. The chain combines TRBV7-2 with TRBJ2-5; 8 positions match TRBD1. There are 16 residues in the CDR3. V was pared by 1 base and J by 1 base, with 5 bases of the junction left unmatched. Germline lookup yields CDR1 SGHTA and CDR2 FQGNSA. CDR3 coding DNA: TGTGCCAGCAGCTTAGAGGGACAGGCCCCCCAAGAGACCCAGTACTTC. As protein: CASSLEGQAPQETQYF.